The 7 T cell receptor beta chains below were found in one sample sequenced in a study of T cell responses to AZD1222 COVID-19 vaccine. Here immunoSEQ multiplex PCR was the method, and the copy in TCRdb shows in-frame clones only, minus some. The table has 140,000 to 150,000 clones, more than 85% seen once. The sequenced sample was peripheral blood, obtained on day 0 of AZD1222 vaccination. The receptors were sampled from an adult in good health.

The chain carries TRBV30 and TRBJ2-7; 7 nucleotides align to TRBD2. The length of the CDR3 is 14 residues. CDR1 is GTSNPN and CDR2 is SVGIG in the germline V gene (reference sequence). V was pared by 4 bases and J by 2 bases, with 8 bases of the junction left unmatched. The CDR3 DNA reads TGTGCCTGGACTTCTAGCGGAACAACCTACGAGCAGTACTTC. It encodes CAWTSSGTTYEQYF.

This chain links TRBV12-3 or TRBV12-4 with TRBJ1-2, with 8 bases identical to TRBD1. The CDR3 is 13 residues long. Germline trimming cut 7 bases from V and 4 bases from J; bases unmatched to any gene: 5. The chain's CDR3 is CASTKDRVYGYTF. Written as DNA, the CDR3 is TGTGCCAGCACTAAGGACAGGGTCTATGGCTACACCTTC.

V usage is TRBV27 and J usage is TRBJ2-1, with 9 nucleotides matching TRBD2. This CDR3 spans 16 amino acids. Germline trimming cut 6 bases from V and 4 bases from J; bases unmatched to any gene: 10. Germline values: CDR1 MNHEY, CDR2 SMNVEV (reference sequence). The CDR3 spells CASRTTGLASYNEQFF. CDR3 in DNA: TGTGCCAGCAGGACCACTGGACTAGCGTCTTACAATGAGCAGTTCTTC.

Comment on this clone: The identical CDR3 is also encoded by other nucleotide sequences in the sample. This sequence joins TRBV5-1 and TRBJ1-2; TRBD1 agrees at 10 bases. The length of the CDR3 is 14 residues. Per the germline V gene, CDR1 is SGHRS and CDR2 is YFSETQ. Unmatched junction bases numbered 4, after V lost 3 bases and J lost 5 bases. The CDR3 protein is CASSSGTGVYGYTF. CDR3 nucleotides: TGCGCCAGCAGCTCCGGGACAGGGGTTTATGGCTACACCTTC.

This chain links TRBV19 with TRBJ1-4; 7 bases are a match to TRBD1. Trimming removed 7 bases from V and 8 bases from J; junction bases left unmatched: 7. This CDR3 contains 13 residues. Germline loops: CDR1 LNHDA, CDR2 SQIVND (reference sequence). The CDR3 protein is CASTRDSGEKLFF. In nucleotides, the CDR3 is TGTGCCAGTACCCGGGACAGCGGAGAAAAACTGTTTTTT.

This chain joins TRBV29-1 and TRBJ2-7, with D possibly being TRBD1 or TRBD2 (5 bases each). From germline, CDR1 is SQVTM and CDR2 ANQGSEA. Trimming removed 4 bases at V and 5 bases at J, with 18 bases between. CDR3 size: 14 residues. The CDR3, as DNA: TGCAGCGTTGTTAGAGGCGGGCCCAGGGACGAGCAGTACTTC. Encoded protein: CSVVRGGPRDEQYF.

The J gene is TRBJ2-1, the V gene TRBV5-1, with a possible D match to TRBD1 (5 bases). The CDR3 spans 14 residues. Looked up from germline, CDR1 is SGHRS and CDR2 is YFSETQ. V was shortened by 7 bases and J by 4 bases, with 15 bases between the two germline ends. This CDR3 is CASQGPRAYNEQFF. DNA for the CDR3: TGCGCCAGCCAAGGGCCCAGGGCTTACAATGAGCAGTTCTTC.